The rows below give T cell receptor beta chains drawn from one sample of a study of T cells after posttransplantation cyclophosphamide. Produced via immunoSEQ multiplex PCR; TCRdb's table is partial and in-frame only. The sample shows roughly 2,700 clones, none of them appearing just once. Source: PBMCs, taken after allogeneic stem cell transplant with posttransplant cyclophosphamide. The receptor set was obtained from a female patient aged 45-60 years who received an allogeneic stem cell transplant from a related donor, was CMV-positive, and had no GVHD. Some T cells may be provided by the graft donor. CDR3s include the opening cysteine and the closing phenylalanine or tryptophan. Clone size is stated in some rows and not others, as once, few, many or a class when expanded.

>many|TRBV28|TRBJ1-2
CANEDRRTNYGYTF
>many|TRBV7-2|TRBJ2-7
CASSSLAPAATSLKKGNF
>-|TRBV6-5|TRBJ1-6
CASTQGDPYNSPLHF
>medium-sized|TRBV5-1|TRBJ1-4
CASSWDPTGGGEKLFF
>many|TRBV5-1|TRBJ2-3
CASSSPVGSGSFTDTQYF
>medium-sized|TRBV18|TRBJ1-2
CASSPPGRGGYTF
>many|TRBV5-4|TRBJ2-1
CASSLAPGQVNFYGEQFF
>medium-sized|TRBV24-1|TRBJ2-1
CATSGQGAVNEQFF
>medium-sized|TRBV19|TRBJ1-2
CASSIDGQGRGYGYTF
>many|TRBV10-1|TRBJ2-1
CASSESTPSGTYNEQFF
>many|TRBV20-1|TRBJ1-1
CSGAQNTEAFF
>many|TRBV18|TRBJ2-1
CASSPWTSGTAEQFF
>medium-sized|TRBV5-1|TRBJ1-1
CASSLAGGAGTEAFF
>medium-sized|TRBV19|TRBJ1-1
CASSIGPQNTEAFF
>many|TRBV4-3|TRBJ1-1
CASSLANSANTEAFF
>many|TRBV4-3|TRBJ1-3
CASSQDRGNTIYF
>many|TRBV5-1|TRBJ2-1
CASSLSSPTYEQFF
>many|TRBV29-1|TRBJ2-7
CSATTPSYEQYF
>medium-sized|TRBV6-2/TRBV6-3|TRBJ1-4
CASSYGQGSEKLFF
>medium-sized|TRBV7-2|TRBJ2-1
CASSLNPGGVGEQFF
>many|TRBV6-2/TRBV6-3|TRBJ1-5
CASSFSYNQPQHF
>many|TRBV15|TRBJ2-1
CATSRPGQGEDEQFF
>medium-sized|TRBV5-1|TRBJ2-1
CASSLTDYNEQFF
>many|TRBV5-1|TRBJ2-7
CASSLRPSSYEQYF
>medium-sized|TRBV12-3/TRBV12-4|TRBJ2-7
CASSSLGGAPPYEQYF
>many|TRBV18|TRBJ1-1
CASSPTGSNTEAFF
>many|TRBV6-1|TRBJ2-2
CASISPLRGELFF
>-|TRBV5-1|TRBJ2-5
CASSSGLLETQYF
>many|TRBV15|TRBJ2-7
CATSRGAGLAGGDEQYF
>many|TRBV19|TRBJ1-5
CASSTDRMGQPQHF
>many|TRBV11-1|TRBJ2-5
CASSLASGQETQYF
>many|TRBV5-6|TRBJ2-7
CASSLVPRGLGEQYF
>medium-sized|TRBV11-2|TRBJ1-3
CASSSTTGNTIYF
>few|TRBV12-3/TRBV12-4|TRBJ2-5
CASSPPTSGGGPETQYF
>few|TRBV23-1|TRBJ2-5
CASSNRGVQETQYF
>hyperexpanded|TRBV5-5|TRBJ2-2
CASSLAGDHTGELFF
>medium-sized|TRBV6-2/TRBV6-3|TRBJ2-7
CASSILKQGRREQYF
>few|TRBV7-3|TRBJ2-3
CASSLTLQGADTQYF
>many|TRBV7-3|TRBJ1-2
CASSLTLAGGYGYTF
>medium-sized|TRBV5-1|TRBJ1-2
CASSSFDRGDGYTF
>-|TRBV5-1|TRBJ2-5
CASKNSGWQETQYF
>many|TRBV23-1|TRBJ2-7
CASSPRQSDHEQYF
>medium-sized|TRBV7-6|TRBJ2-7
CASSLAGGREQYF
>few|TRBV5-1|TRBJ2-5
CASSLLTGGEETQYF
>hyperexpanded|TRBV9|TRBJ2-1
CASSTSGRAPNEQFF
>many|TRBV6-6|TRBJ1-2
CASSYPVGYTF
>medium-sized|TRBV5-1|TRBJ1-1
CASSGGTGNTEAFF
>medium-sized|TRBV25-1|TRBJ2-7
CASSEQGLNEQYF
>medium-sized|TRBV7-2|TRBJ1-1
CASSSYGSEAFF
>-|TRBV30|TRBJ2-7
CAWARGEEQYF
>-|TRBV29-1|TRBJ2-5
CSSGVGETQYF
>medium-sized|TRBV19|TRBJ2-2
CASSQTGNTGELFF